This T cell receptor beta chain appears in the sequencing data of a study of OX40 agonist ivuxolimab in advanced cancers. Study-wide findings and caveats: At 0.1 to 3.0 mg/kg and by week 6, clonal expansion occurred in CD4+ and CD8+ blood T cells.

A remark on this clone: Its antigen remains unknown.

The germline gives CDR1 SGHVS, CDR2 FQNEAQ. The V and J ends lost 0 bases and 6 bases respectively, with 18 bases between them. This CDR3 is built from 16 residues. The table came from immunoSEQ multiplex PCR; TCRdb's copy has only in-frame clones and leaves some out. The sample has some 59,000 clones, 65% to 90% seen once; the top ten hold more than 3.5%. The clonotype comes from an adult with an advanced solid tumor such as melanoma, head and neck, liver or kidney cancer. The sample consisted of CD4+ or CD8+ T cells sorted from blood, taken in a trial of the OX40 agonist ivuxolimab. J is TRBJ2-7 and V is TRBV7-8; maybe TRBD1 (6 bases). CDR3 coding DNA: TGTGCCAGCAGCTTAGCGGCAGGGGTCCCCCCTGTCGAGCAGTACTTC. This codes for CASSLAAGVPPVEQYF.